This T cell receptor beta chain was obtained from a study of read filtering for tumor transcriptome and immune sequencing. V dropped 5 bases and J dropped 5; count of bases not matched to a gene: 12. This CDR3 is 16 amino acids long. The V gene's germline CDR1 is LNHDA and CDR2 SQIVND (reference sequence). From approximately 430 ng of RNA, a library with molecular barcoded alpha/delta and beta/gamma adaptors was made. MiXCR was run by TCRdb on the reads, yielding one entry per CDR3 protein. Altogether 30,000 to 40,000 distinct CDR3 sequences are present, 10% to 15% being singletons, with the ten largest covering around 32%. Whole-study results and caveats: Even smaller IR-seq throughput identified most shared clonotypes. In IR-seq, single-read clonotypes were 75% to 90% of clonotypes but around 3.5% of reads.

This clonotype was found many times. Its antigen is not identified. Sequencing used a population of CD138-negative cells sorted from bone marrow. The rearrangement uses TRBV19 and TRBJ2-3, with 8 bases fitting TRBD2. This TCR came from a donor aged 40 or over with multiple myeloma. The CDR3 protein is CASSVWGAGDEDTQYF. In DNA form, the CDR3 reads TGTGCCAGTAGTGTCTGGGGAGCGGGGGATGAAGATACGCAGTATTTT.